These 20 T cell receptor beta chains originate from one sample sequenced in a study of low-dose radiotherapy and immunotherapy resistance in tumors. The time point denotes: before trial treatment. First-strand cDNA used TRAV- and TRBV-specific primers, covering alpha and beta chains. Using a constant-region primer together with a V-primer adapter, TCRs were subjected to around 20 PCR cycles of amplification. TCRdb used MiXCR to reprocess the reads, holding one entry per CDR3 protein. The table records about 82,000 distinct CDR3 sequences, approximately 17% of them present only once. This material consisted of PBMCs, taken before treatment. Every receptor here comes from a male donor with prostate cancer.

This clonotype was observed at least ten times. The chain recombines TRBV6-2 or TRBV6-3 with TRBJ2-3, with unresolved D. The germline V and J ends were trimmed by 6 bases and 4 bases, with 8 bases remaining between them. The CDR3 extends over 12 amino acids. Germline values: CDR1 MNHEY, CDR2 SVGEGT. The CDR3 DNA follows: TGTGCCAGCAGCCTACACCCAGATACGCAGTATTTT. It is translated as CASSLHPDTQYF.

This clonotype was detected many times. The rearrangement uses TRBV7-3 and TRBJ2-7; the D gene is possibly TRBD1 (6 bases). The CDR3 consists of 13 residues. V gave up 5 bases and J gave up 3 bases, with 11 bases separating them. Germline V CDR1 and CDR2: SGHTA, FQGTGA. The chain's CDR3 is CASSQGPDYEQYF. For the CDR3, the DNA is TGTGCCAGCAGCCAGGGGCCTGACTACGAGCAGTACTTC. Combining the CDR3 with reference TRBV7-3 and TRBJ2-7 gives the whole variable domain GAGVSQTPSNKVTEKGKYVELRCDPISGHTALYWYRQSLGQGPEFLIYFQGTGAADDSGLPNDRFFAVRPEGSVSTLKIQRTERGDSAVYLCASSQGPDYEQYFGPGTRLTVT.

This clonotype was observed many times. The CDR3 region has the DNA TGTGCCAGCAGCAGGGTCCGCGGCTCTGGAAACACCATATATTTT. Its translation is CASSRVRGSGNTIYF. V gene TRBV12-3 or TRBV12-4 combines with J gene TRBJ1-3, with D perhaps TRBD1 (5 bases). The CDR3 extends over 15 amino acids. With 6 bases removed from V and 0 bases from J, the gap between germline ends came to 12 bases.

Comments on this clonotype: The likely explanation is a read error, given a far larger clone one base away. The CDR3 nucleotides are TGTGCCAGAATCCTCGGACAGAGTAACGAGCAGTACTTC. Its translation: CARILGQSNEQYF. The V call is TRBV6-2 or TRBV6-3, the J call TRBJ2-7; D is possibly TRBD1 (6 bases). The V end was cut by 9 bases, the J end by 5 bases, with 17 bases between. CDR3 length equals 13 residues. CDR1 and CDR2 from the germline V gene are MNHEY and SVGEGT.

This clonotype was picked up many times. The chain recombines TRBV7-9 with TRBJ2-7; 12 bases match TRBD1. Per germline, CDR1 SEHNR and CDR2 FQNEAQ (reference sequence). Trimming at V came to 4 bases and at J to 4 bases, leaving 5 bases not matched to a gene. The CDR3 totals 15 residues. The CDR3 DNA is TGTGCCAGCAGCTCGCCGGGACAGGGGGCTTACGAGCAGTACTTC. Its translation: CASSSPGQGAYEQYF.

Many counts were recorded for this clonotype. V is TRBV7-6 and J is TRBJ2-2; D unresolved. Trimming removed 3 bases from V and 6 bases from J, with 8 bases in between. The CDR3 is 13 amino acids. Germline values: CDR1 SGHVS, CDR2 FNYEAQ. In nucleotides, the CDR3 is TGTGCCAGCAGCTTTTCGGTGTCCGGGGAGCTGTTTTTT. Residues: CASSFSVSGELFF. Filled out from reference TRBV7-6 and TRBJ2-2, the complete variable domain reads GAGVSQSPRYKVTKRGQDVALRCDPISGHVSLYWYRQALGQGPEFLTYFNYEAQQDKSGLPNDRFSAERPEGSISTLTIQRTEQRDSAMYRCASSFSVSGELFFGEGSRLTVL.

This clonotype was observed at least ten times. The chain combines TRBV11-2 with TRBJ2-1, with 14 bases lining up with TRBD2. The germline V gene encodes CDR1 SGHAT and CDR2 FQNNGV. This CDR3 is 20 amino acids long. The J segment lost 2 bases and the V segment lost 1 base, leaving 10 bases of the junction unmatched. In DNA form, the CDR3 reads TGTGCCAGCAGCTTAGGGAGGACTAGCGGGGGGCCTATAACCTACAATGAGCAGTTCTTC. Translation gives CASSLGRTSGGPITYNEQFF.

This clonotype was detected many times. This chain links TRBV28 with TRBJ1-6; 7 bases match TRBD1. The germline CDR1 and CDR2 sequences are MDHEN and SYDVKM. CDR3 size: 14 residues. J lost 4 bases, V lost 6 bases, and 3 bases had no gene match. Here the CDR3 DNA reads TGTGCCAGCAGAGGGACAGCATATAATTCACCCCTCCACTTT. Translated, it gives CASRGTAYNSPLHF. The variable domain in full, with the rest retrieved from reference TRBV28 and TRBJ1-6, is DVKVTQSSRYLVKRTGEKVFLECVQDMDHENMFWYRQDPGLGLRLIYFSYDVKMKEKGDIPEGYSVSREKKERFSLILESASTNQTSMYLCASRGTAYNSPLHFGNGTRLTVT.

This clonotype was seen repeatedly, ten times or more. V and J are TRBV19 and TRBJ2-5; no definite D call. V lost 7 bases and J lost 5, with 17 bases in between. CDR3 length: 14 residues. Germline values: CDR1 LNHDA, CDR2 SQIVND (reference sequence). This CDR3 is CASTVTWAHETQYF. In nucleotides, the CDR3 is TGTGCCAGTACCGTGACATGGGCGCATGAGACCCAGTACTTC.

This clonotype was counted ten times or more. The rearrangement links TRBV3-1 to TRBJ2-3; no reliable D call. Germline V lookup: CDR1 LGHDT, CDR2 YNNKEL (reference sequence). The CDR3 loop spans 12 amino acids. V was cut by 3 bases and J by 1 base, with 2 bases left in between. The CDR3 loop reads CASSQRTDTQYF. In nucleotides, the CDR3 is TGTGCCAGCAGCCAGCGCACAGATACGCAGTATTTT.

This clonotype was recorded many times. The chain joins TRBV6-5 to TRBJ1-1; D is uncertain. The CDR3 covers 14 residues. V was clipped by 0 bases and J by 6 bases, with 11 bases between them. Germline assignment: CDR1 MNHEY and CDR2 SVGAGI. The CDR3 sequence is CASSYSGQLAEAFF. The DNA for the CDR3 is TGTGCCAGCAGTTACTCAGGTCAGCTCGCTGAAGCTTTCTTT.

This clonotype was detected many times. J is TRBJ2-5 and V is TRBV28; D is possibly TRBD1 (6 bases). The CDR3 is 16 residues long. From germline, CDR1 is MDHEN and CDR2 SYDVKM. V dropped 5 bases and J dropped 1 base, with 17 bases sitting between them. CDR3 protein: CASSQLRGRGQETQYF. CDR3 in DNA: TGTGCCAGCAGTCAACTCAGGGGAAGGGGCCAAGAGACCCAGTACTTC.

Turning to this clonotype: It differs at one base from a far larger clone, so likely a read error. This sequence joins TRBV6-2 or TRBV6-3 and TRBJ2-2; 9 bases align to TRBD1. Germline trimming cut 8 bases from V and 3 bases from J; bases unmatched to any gene: 10. This CDR3 spans 16 amino acids. Germline V gene data show CDR1 as MNHEY and CDR2 as SVGEGT. DNA for the CDR3: TGTGCCAGCCTCGGCGGGACAGGGAGGTACACCGGGGAGCTGTTTTTT. Its translation: CASLGGTGRYTGELFF.

Worth noting for this clonotype: This likely reflects a read error, since a far larger clone is one base away. The genes are TRBV5-4 and TRBJ2-7; perhaps TRBD1 as D (5 bases). V was clipped by 5 bases and J by 7 bases, with 16 bases between them. The CDR3 contains 13 residues. The V gene's germline CDR1 is SGHNT and CDR2 YYREEE (reference sequence). The CDR3 nucleotides read TGTGCCAGCAGTGTCCAGGGTACGGATGAGCAGTACTTC. It specifies CASSVQGTDEQYF.

This clonotype was observed at least ten times. The rearrangement links TRBV7-6 to TRBJ2-1; tentatively, D is TRBD2 (6 bases). The CDR3 has 16 residues. Trimming removed 3 bases at V and 5 bases at J, with 17 bases between. CDR1 is SGHVS and CDR2 is FNYEAQ in the germline V gene. CDR3 region: CASSLGRERADNEQFF. DNA for the CDR3: TGTGCCAGCAGCTTGGGTCGGGAGCGGGCGGACAATGAGCAGTTCTTC.

This clonotype was observed at least ten times. This rearrangement joins TRBV6-1 to TRBJ2-7, with 8 positions matching TRBD2. The CDR3 has 13 amino acids. CDR1 and CDR2 (germline): MNHNS, SASEGT. The ends lost 5 bases at V and 5 bases at J; junction bases unmatched: 5. CDR3 sequence (DNA): TGTGCCAGCAGTCCCGCGGGGGGTAACGAGCAGTACTTC. It codes for CASSPAGGNEQYF.

This clonotype was counted at least ten times. The genes are TRBV7-6 and TRBJ1-5, with D tentatively TRBD1 (5 bases). The CDR3 totals 19 residues. Per germline, CDR1 SGHVS and CDR2 FNYEAQ. Trimming pared 5 bases from V and 2 bases from J, leaving 25 bases between. The CDR3 protein is CASSPTSGRTGGGNQPQHF. In nucleotides, the CDR3 is TGTGCCAGCAGCCCTACCAGCGGGAGAACAGGCGGGGGCAATCAGCCCCAGCATTTT.

At least ten counts were recorded for this clonotype. This sequence joins TRBV20-1 and TRBJ1-4; D remains ambiguous. The CDR3 totals 13 residues. With 8 bases removed from V and 3 bases from J, the gap between germline ends came to 13 bases. CDR1 and CDR2 (germline): DFQATT, SNEGSKA (reference sequence). CDR3 nucleotides: TGCAGTTTACAAGGAGCGGCTAATGAAAAACTGTTTTTT. Protein sequence: CSLQGAANEKLFF.

Many counts were recorded for this clonotype. V usage is TRBV20-1 and J usage is TRBJ1-2; a weak D match, TRBD1 (5 bases). The germline gives CDR1 DFQATT, CDR2 SNEGSKA (reference sequence). V shed 0 bases and J shed 6 bases, with 11 bases lying between them. The length of the CDR3 is 13 residues. The DNA of the CDR3 is TGCAGTGCTAGAGATGCATGGGGACATGGCTACACCTTC. Amino acid sequence: CSARDAWGHGYTF.

This clonotype was seen ten or more times. The gene calls are TRBV7-6 and TRBJ2-3, with no clear D. Trimming left V 2 bases short and J 5 bases short, with 5 bases between. The CDR3 has 12 amino acids. The germline CDR1 and CDR2 sequences are SGHVS and FNYEAQ. In nucleotides, the CDR3 is TGTGCCAGCAGCTTACTTGAAGATACGCAGTATTTT. This encodes CASSLLEDTQYF.